This TCR beta chain was captured in a study of Ad26.COV2.S vaccination and SARS-CoV-2 variants. Treatment meaning: some 20 received Ad26.COV2.S at low or high dose, single or two shots; 5 received placebo; per-sample allocation not given. Specimens were obtained on day 63 following the first vaccine or placebo injection. Here immunoSEQ multiplex PCR was the method, and the copy in TCRdb shows in-frame clones only, minus some. The sample has about 400,000 clones; 83% are singletons. The clonotype was recovered from a person aged 18-65 years who received the Ad26.COV2.S COVID-19 vaccine or a placebo. Sample: peripheral blood, taken in a trial of Ad26.COV2.S vaccine versus placebo.

CDR3 DNA: TGTGCCAGCAGCTTAACAGGGGGGACCCAGTACTTC. Protein sequence: CASSLTGGTQYF. This rearrangement joins TRBV5-6 to TRBJ2-5; 8 bases agree with TRBD1. Losses at the gene ends were 2 bases for V and 7 bases for J; bases not matched to a gene: 1. The germline gives CDR1 SGHDT, CDR2 YYEEEE. The CDR3 spans 12 residues.